The T cell receptor (beta chain) under discussion was sequenced for a study of shared clonotypes between healthy human individuals (dated by TCRdb to the early 2020s). For the wider study: A few men and a couple of women, aged 18 to 49 years, made up the cohort. To increase sequencing depth and limit assay-specific biases, different laboratories used diverse techniques to prepare libraries and sequence TCR repertoires. Blood TCR repertoires of five healthy adults were deeply sequenced to estimate repertoire size and the extent of clonotype sharing between individuals. Each donor's leukapheresis produced roughly between roughly 0.9 and 9 billion PBMCs. Results the study describes overall, beyond this receptor: The small number of donors limited the genetic and exposure-history diversity represented. Only blood was sampled, and tissue TCR repertoires likely differ from those in blood. Based on pairwise subsampling, the degree of clonotype sharing among donors was expected to be affected by sequencing depth.

The CDR3 covers 14 residues, taking in both the cysteine and the phenylalanine. Just the 42-base CDR3 DNA is kept, in frame starting at base 1. V drops 2 bases and J drops 4 bases, leaving 14 bases in between. CDR1 and CDR2, looked up from the germline V gene, are SQVTM and ANQGSEA. The donors were healthy, HIV-negative adults with no recently reported acute infections or vaccinations. Every donor was a Caucasian adult residing in Nashville, Tennessee, USA. In the unsorted samples, 87 million or so PBMCs were counted, and genomic DNA was extracted using the QIAamp DNA Blood Mini kit. Blood was collected by leukapheresis, and PBMCs were isolated by Ficoll-Histopaque density gradient centrifugation and then cryopreserved in liquid nitrogen vapor phase. As for this clone: No cognate antigen has been identified for it. A far larger clone lies a single base away; this is likely a read error. Other DNA sequences in this sample translate to the same CDR3.

Using the deep immunoSEQ assay, TCR CDR3 regions were amplified from genomic DNA by multiplex PCR. Genomic DNA extracted from each cell subset was distributed evenly over all wells of several immunoSEQ 96-well plates, and each plate served as one replicate. Each replicate PCR for unsorted PBMC received roughly 290 ng genomic DNA, equal to approximately 30,000 T cell genomes. Ten immunoSEQ deep assay plates were used to sequence the unsorted PBMC genomic DNA. The purified libraries were quantified using a Qubit 3.0 fluorometer, sized with a Bioanalyzer 2100, and then quantified again using the KAPA Library Quantification kit. Every immunoSEQ 96-well plate was sequenced on a dedicated single-read 150-cycle Illumina NextSeq 550 flow cell. As for the original processing: Because only junctional sequences without quality scores were contained in the immunoSEQ output, filtering matching that applied to full-length reads could not be performed. To assign V/J genes and CDR3, sequences were annotated against IMGT germline references using PyIR, a Python wrapper for IgBLAST v1.9. Reads with weak V/J assignments (E-value above 1e-6), missing CDR3, stop codons, out-of-frame junctions, or ambiguous translated residues were removed. V3J clonotypes were defined as sequences sharing the same inferred V gene, J gene, and CDR3 amino acid sequence. The percentage overlap between two repertoires was calculated by dividing the number of shared unique clonotypes by the size of the smaller repertoire. RTK rarefaction, the Chao1 estimator, and Recon v2.1 estimates of unobserved clonotypes were used to assess repertoire richness. This immuneACCESS table, as held by TCRdb, lists in-frame sequences with V and J called but not all clones. Of the missing ones, under half trace to an unresolved V gene in checked studies; the others have no known cause. V and J calls and clone size are copied from that table; D and trimming were computed from the DNA. This sample is represented by about 490,000 clones; about 85% of them were singletons. The ten largest clonotypes hold roughly 13% of the sample.

In this chain, TRBV29-1 is recombined with TRBJ1-2; the D gene cannot be resolved reliably. The clonotype originates from a woman in her 40s in good health. Some clones in this sample may be carry-over from other donors' samples. The specimen was PBMCs. The CDR3 loop reads CSVEKSGRGYGYTF. The DNA reads TGCAGCGTTGAAAAGTCTGGACGAGGCTATGGCTACACCTTC.